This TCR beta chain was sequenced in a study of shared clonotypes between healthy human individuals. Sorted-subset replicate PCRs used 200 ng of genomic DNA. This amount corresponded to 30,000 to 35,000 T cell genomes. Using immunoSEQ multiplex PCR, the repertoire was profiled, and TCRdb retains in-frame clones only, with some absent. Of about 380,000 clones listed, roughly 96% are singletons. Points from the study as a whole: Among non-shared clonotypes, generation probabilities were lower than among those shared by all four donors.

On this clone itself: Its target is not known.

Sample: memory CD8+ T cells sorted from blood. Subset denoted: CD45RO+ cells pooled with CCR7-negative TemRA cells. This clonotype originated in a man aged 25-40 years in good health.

The CDR3 DNA reads as TGTGCCAGCTCATCCCCCGCCTACGAGCAGTACTTC. Amino acid sequence: CASSSPAYEQYF. This chain connects TRBV18 to TRBJ2-7; D unresolved. Germline CDR1 reads KGHSH; CDR2 reads LQKENI. The CDR3 loop spans 12 amino acids. Trimming took off 5 bases at V and 2 bases at J, with 7 bases between the two ends. Looking up the rest from reference TRBV18 and TRBJ2-7 gives the full variable domain: NAGVMQNPRHLVRRRGQEARLRCSPMKGHSHVYWYRQLPEEGLKFMVYLQKENIIDESGMPKERFSAEFPKEGPSILRIQQVVRGDSAAYFCASSSPAYEQYFGPGTRLTVT.